This T cell receptor (beta chain) was observed in a study of CD8 T cells in Susac syndrome. The RNA, about 0.5 to 1 ug, was put through reverse transcription using random hexamers. Coverage of TCR beta CDR3 amplification by immunoSEQ multiplex PCR extended to 54 Vbeta and 13 Jbeta. In TCRdb, the immunoSEQ multiplex PCR reads were re-called with MiXCR into one record per CDR3 protein. Of 150,000 to 200,000 distinct CDR3 sequences in the sample, about 94% were seen once. Trimming removed 5 bases at V and 5 bases at J, with 10 bases between. Per germline, CDR1 SGHTA and CDR2 FQGNSA. The CDR3 sequence is 13 residues long. CD8+ and CD4+ T cells circulating in blood were sequenced for TCR beta.

Sequencing used CD4+ T cells from PBMCs. The V and J genes are TRBV7-2 and TRBJ1-5, with D unclear. This receptor was identified in a human donor in good health. The CDR3 loop reads CASSPSQDQPQHF. CDR3 nucleotide sequence: TGTGCCAGCAGCCCCTCCCAGGATCAGCCCCAGCATTTT.